A selection of T cell receptor beta chains follows, all from one sample in a study of memory CD4+ T cells and cytomegalovirus serostatus. Some clones are missing from TCRdb's copy, which holds only in-frame ones; the method was immunoSEQ multiplex PCR. The sample lists tens of thousands of clones, roughly 84% occurring once. Sequencing was done on a sample of memory CD4+ T cells from blood. The receptors originated from an adult in good health and CMV-seronegative. Some clones in this sample may be carry-over from other donors' samples. CDR3s leave out the opening cysteine and the closing phenylalanine or tryptophan. The order of the fields is V gene, CDR3 length, J gene, CDR3 protein.

v_call: TRBV5-4; cdr3_length: 12; j_call: TRBJ1-2; cdr3_aa: ASSQVDRAVGYT
v_call: TRBV14; cdr3_length: 14; j_call: TRBJ1-1; cdr3_aa: ASSRGGSLGNTEAF
v_call: TRBV4-1; cdr3_length: 13; j_call: TRBJ2-7; cdr3_aa: ASSQAQGTPYEQY
v_call: TRBV7-2; cdr3_length: 13; j_call: TRBJ2-6; cdr3_aa: ASRLGGAGANVLT
v_call: TRBV19; cdr3_length: 12; j_call: TRBJ2-7; cdr3_aa: ASKATGGGGEQY
v_call: TRBV5-1; cdr3_length: 15; j_call: TRBJ2-7; cdr3_aa: ASSLAELAGVRSEQY
v_call: TRBV19; cdr3_length: 10; j_call: TRBJ1-2; cdr3_aa: ASRGPGIGYT
v_call: TRBV5-1; cdr3_length: 14; j_call: TRBJ1-2; cdr3_aa: ASSPDRGESNYGYT
v_call: TRBV5-6; cdr3_length: 12; j_call: TRBJ1-2; cdr3_aa: ASSLGGGWNGYT
v_call: TRBV28; cdr3_length: 10; j_call: TRBJ1-1; cdr3_aa: ASSFKRAVVF
v_call: TRBV6-6; cdr3_length: 14; j_call: TRBJ1-1; cdr3_aa: ASSSGITGKVTEAF
v_call: TRBV30; cdr3_length: 13; j_call: TRBJ1-4; cdr3_aa: AWSSKGGAGEKLF
v_call: TRBV30; cdr3_length: 10; j_call: TRBJ2-1; cdr3_aa: AARLAGGQQF
v_call: TRBV4-2; cdr3_length: 12; j_call: TRBJ1-1; cdr3_aa: ASSLGRENTEAF
v_call: TRBV13; cdr3_length: 12; j_call: TRBJ2-7; cdr3_aa: ASSPARGVYEQY
v_call: TRBV5-1; cdr3_length: 12; j_call: TRBJ2-5; cdr3_aa: ASRTGEVGETQY
v_call: TRBV18; cdr3_length: 16; j_call: TRBJ1-2; cdr3_aa: ASSLDPIGTGSMDGYT
v_call: TRBV6-1; cdr3_length: 12; j_call: TRBJ1-5; cdr3_aa: ASSETAPGQPQH
v_call: TRBV4-1; cdr3_length: 11; j_call: TRBJ1-2; cdr3_aa: ASSQDRAPGYT
v_call: TRBV18; cdr3_length: 12; j_call: TRBJ1-1; cdr3_aa: ASSLGSMNTEAF
v_call: TRBV11-2; cdr3_length: 11; j_call: TRBJ1-6; cdr3_aa: ASSLEGSSPLH
v_call: TRBV4-2; cdr3_length: 14; j_call: TRBJ1-3; cdr3_aa: ASSQAGSYSGNTIY
v_call: TRBV15; cdr3_length: 16; j_call: TRBJ1-4; cdr3_aa: ATSRGTRGLATNEKLF
v_call: TRBV7-2; cdr3_length: 15; j_call: TRBJ2-3; cdr3_aa: ASSLDRASGRTDTQY
v_call: TRBV30; cdr3_length: 13; j_call: TRBJ2-3; cdr3_aa: AWGQSLGLTDTQY
v_call: TRBV5-4; cdr3_length: 12; j_call: TRBJ2-5; cdr3_aa: ASTTSGSGETQY
v_call: TRBV4-1; cdr3_length: 13; j_call: TRBJ1-1; cdr3_aa: ASSHPGQGGTEAF
v_call: TRBV29-1; cdr3_length: 9; j_call: TRBJ2-5; cdr3_aa: SAGGLETQY
v_call: TRBV6-6; cdr3_length: 12; j_call: TRBJ1-3; cdr3_aa: ASYRGASGNTIY
v_call: TRBV4-1; cdr3_length: 14; j_call: TRBJ2-7; cdr3_aa: ASSQALTSGAYEQY
v_call: TRBV6-1; cdr3_length: 11; j_call: TRBJ2-7; cdr3_aa: ASSASRAGEQY
v_call: TRBV28; cdr3_length: 14; j_call: TRBJ1-2; cdr3_aa: ASSPLGGPGNYGYT
v_call: TRBV5-1; cdr3_length: 11; j_call: TRBJ1-2; cdr3_aa: ASSSRDRGGYT
v_call: TRBV5-4; cdr3_length: 11; j_call: TRBJ1-2; cdr3_aa: ASSAGVRYGYT
v_call: TRBV2; cdr3_length: 11; j_call: TRBJ2-1; cdr3_aa: ASSSTSSSEQF
v_call: TRBV6-1; cdr3_length: 14; j_call: TRBJ2-1; cdr3_aa: ASSVASGALGYEQF
v_call: TRBV6-6; cdr3_length: 11; j_call: TRBJ1-2; cdr3_aa: ASSWDGNYGYT
v_call: TRBV29-1; cdr3_length: 12; j_call: TRBJ1-1; cdr3_aa: SARLGGADTEAF
v_call: TRBV7-2; cdr3_length: 13; j_call: TRBJ1-6; cdr3_aa: ASSLGDRGNSPLH
v_call: TRBV28; cdr3_length: 9; j_call: TRBJ2-1; cdr3_aa: ASTIRNEQF
v_call: TRBV2; cdr3_length: 12; j_call: TRBJ2-3; cdr3_aa: ATRLAESTDTQY
v_call: TRBV7-2; cdr3_length: 10; j_call: TRBJ2-7; cdr3_aa: ASSMTGREQY
v_call: TRBV28; cdr3_length: 13; j_call: TRBJ2-5; cdr3_aa: ASQFLQGAVETQY
v_call: TRBV7-9; cdr3_length: 12; j_call: TRBJ2-2; cdr3_aa: ASSLDGDTGELF
v_call: TRBV29-1; cdr3_length: 13; j_call: TRBJ2-1; cdr3_aa: SVHLAEPGANEQF
v_call: TRBV15; cdr3_length: 12; j_call: TRBJ2-7; cdr3_aa: ATSRAGGNSEQY
v_call: TRBV5-1; cdr3_length: 14; j_call: TRBJ1-5; cdr3_aa: ASSRTPQGGNQPQH
v_call: TRBV4-2; cdr3_length: 13; j_call: TRBJ2-2; cdr3_aa: ASSPTGTNTGELF
v_call: TRBV7-9; cdr3_length: 11; j_call: TRBJ2-5; cdr3_aa: ASSIDSGETQY